These T cell receptor beta chains were read from a single sample in a study of T cells after posttransplantation cyclophosphamide. Data came from immunoSEQ multiplex PCR; TCRdb stores just in-frame clones and leaves some out. The sample has about 3,800 clones; approximately 95% are singletons. Sample: naive CD4+ T cells sorted from PBMCs. These receptors came from a man aged 50 or older. CDR3s include the opening cysteine and the closing phenylalanine or tryptophan. The order of the fields is clone size, D gene, V gene, J gene, CDR3 protein, CDR3 DNA. A D gene is named only where the DNA matches it firmly. A row's size may be missing; if present it is once, few, many or a size class.

size: once
D: .
V: TRBV28
J: TRBJ1-2
CDR3: CASTSGRGYTF
DNA: TGTGCCAGTACCTCCGGGAGAGGCTACACCTTC

size: .
D: TRBD1
V: TRBV6-5
J: TRBJ1-4
CDR3: CASSYGGTGSSGKLFF
DNA: TGTGCCAGCAGTTACGGTGGGACAGGGTCTAGCGGGAAACTGTTTTTT

size: .
D: .
V: TRBV4-2
J: TRBJ1-4
CDR3: CASSQEAGVEKLFF
DNA: TGTGCCAGCAGCCAAGAGGCAGGTGTTGAAAAACTGTTTTTT

size: .
D: TRBD2
V: TRBV7-2
J: TRBJ2-5
CDR3: CASSKSLAGGGETQYF
DNA: TGTGCCAGCAGCAAGAGTCTAGCGGGAGGAGGGGAGACCCAGTACTTC

size: .
D: TRBD2
V: TRBV5-1
J: TRBJ2-1
CDR3: CASSLGLADYNEQFF
DNA: TGCGCCAGCAGCCTGGGACTAGCGGATTACAATGAGCAGTTCTTC

size: .
D: .
V: TRBV30
J: TRBJ2-3
CDR3: CAWCDSSDTQYF
DNA: TGTGCCTGGTGCGACTCCTCCGATACGCAGTATTTT

size: once
D: .
V: TRBV19
J: TRBJ2-1
CDR3: CASSEIALREQFF
DNA: TGTGCCAGTAGTGAAATAGCCCTTAGAGAGCAGTTCTTC

size: .
D: TRBD2
V: TRBV19
J: TRBJ2-1
CDR3: CASSTSGNNEQFF
DNA: TGTGCCAGTAGTACTAGCGGTAACAATGAGCAGTTCTTC

size: .
D: TRBD1
V: TRBV7-9
J: TRBJ1-4
CDR3: CASSAWTGSEEKLFF
DNA: TGTGCCAGCAGCGCTTGGACAGGGAGCGAGGAAAAACTGTTTTTT

size: .
D: TRBD1
V: TRBV19
J: TRBJ2-7
CDR3: CASSIDRATYEQYF
DNA: TGTGCCAGTAGTATTGACAGGGCGACCTACGAGCAGTACTTC

size: .
D: TRBD2
V: TRBV11-2
J: TRBJ2-3
CDR3: CASSFERGRQDTQYF
DNA: TGTGCCAGCAGCTTTGAGCGGGGGAGACAAGATACGCAGTATTTT

size: once
D: TRBD2
V: TRBV5-4
J: TRBJ2-2
CDR3: CASSRGLATGELFF
DNA: TGTGCCAGCAGCCGAGGACTAGCCACCGGGGAGCTGTTTTTT

size: few
D: .
V: TRBV19
J: TRBJ1-3
CDR3: CASSPPGGTGNTIYF
DNA: TGTGCCAGTAGTCCCCCGGGTGGTACTGGAAACACCATATATTTT

size: .
D: TRBD2
V: TRBV20-1
J: TRBJ2-1
CDR3: CSATREEQFF
DNA: TGCAGTGCTACGCGGGAGGAGCAGTTCTTC

size: .
D: TRBD2
V: TRBV11-2
J: TRBJ2-1
CDR3: CASSLEPSGRAGEQFF
DNA: TGTGCCAGCAGCTTAGAACCTAGCGGGAGGGCCGGGGAGCAGTTCTTC

size: .
D: .
V: TRBV5-1
J: TRBJ1-3
CDR3: CASSLVPSPGNTIYF
DNA: TGCGCCAGCAGCTTGGTCCCTAGCCCTGGAAACACCATATATTTT

size: .
D: TRBD2
V: TRBV11-2
J: TRBJ2-1
CDR3: CASSLALAAYNEQFF
DNA: TGTGCCAGCAGCTTAGCCCTAGCGGCGTACAATGAGCAGTTCTTC

size: .
D: TRBD2
V: TRBV5-1
J: TRBJ2-6
CDR3: CASSLLSGGGGANVLTF
DNA: TGCGCCAGCAGCTTGCTCTCGGGAGGAGGTGGGGCCAACGTCCTGACTTTC

size: .
D: .
V: TRBV19
J: TRBJ2-7
CDR3: CASSTPRTAIYEQYF
DNA: TGTGCCAGTAGTACCCCCCGGACAGCTATCTACGAGCAGTACTTC

size: once
D: TRBD1
V: TRBV7-2
J: TRBJ2-4
CDR3: CASRPPGGAKNIQYF
DNA: TGTGCCAGCAGACCTCCAGGGGGAGCCAAAAACATTCAGTACTTC

size: .
D: .
V: TRBV7-3
J: TRBJ1-1
CDR3: CASSPGRGTEAFF
DNA: TGTGCCAGCAGCCCGGGTAGGGGAACTGAAGCTTTCTTT

size: .
D: TRBD1
V: TRBV2
J: TRBJ1-2
CDR3: CASSGLRGANYGYTF
DNA: TGTGCCAGCAGTGGACTCAGGGGGGCTAACTATGGCTACACCTTC

size: .
D: .
V: TRBV10-3
J: TRBJ1-2
CDR3: CAISANQGNGYTF
DNA: TGTGCCATCAGTGCAAACCAGGGGAATGGCTACACCTTC

size: .
D: TRBD2
V: TRBV11-2
J: TRBJ2-5
CDR3: CASSSGLALETQYF
DNA: TGTGCCAGCAGCTCGGGACTAGCCCTAGAGACCCAGTACTTC

size: .
D: .
V: TRBV5-1
J: TRBJ2-5
CDR3: CASSLAFETQYF
DNA: TGCGCCAGCAGCTTGGCCTTTGAGACCCAGTACTTC

size: .
D: .
V: TRBV27
J: TRBJ2-6
CDR3: CASSGGTGANVLTF
DNA: TGTGCCAGTTCTGGGGGGACTGGGGCCAACGTCCTGACTTTC

size: .
D: .
V: TRBV2
J: TRBJ2-3
CDR3: CASRERDTQYF
DNA: TGTGCCAGCAGGGAACGAGATACGCAGTATTTT

size: .
D: .
V: TRBV5-6
J: TRBJ1-2
CDR3: CASSYGLTGGYTF
DNA: TGTGCCAGCAGCTACGGCCTGACGGGGGGCTACACCTTC

size: .
D: TRBD1
V: TRBV9
J: TRBJ1-2
CDR3: CASSPTTGTGYGYTF
DNA: TGTGCCAGCAGCCCAACCACCGGGACAGGGTATGGCTACACCTTC

size: .
D: TRBD2
V: TRBV30
J: TRBJ2-5
CDR3: CAAGGGETQYF
DNA: TGTGCCGCTGGGGGAGGGGAGACCCAGTACTTC

size: .
D: .
V: TRBV2
J: TRBJ1-5
CDR3: CASSSLSTNQPQHF
DNA: TGTGCCAGCAGCTCTCTATCAACCAATCAGCCCCAGCATTTT

size: .
D: .
V: TRBV12-1
J: TRBJ2-3
CDR3: CASSSPGQGTDTQYF
DNA: TGTGCCAGCAGCTCTCCGGGACAGGGCACAGATACGCAGTATTTT

size: .
D: .
V: TRBV10-3
J: TRBJ1-2
CDR3: CAIRSGGVYGYTF
DNA: TGTGCCATCAGGTCGGGGGGTGTCTATGGCTACACCTTC

size: .
D: .
V: TRBV6-1
J: TRBJ1-1
CDR3: CASRLQLRGGTEAFF
DNA: TGTGCCAGCAGGTTACAGCTGCGGGGGGGCACTGAAGCTTTCTTT

size: .
D: TRBD2
V: TRBV7-3
J: TRBJ2-3
CDR3: CASSLLLAGGTDTQYF
DNA: TGTGCCAGCAGCTTACTACTAGCGGGAGGAACAGATACGCAGTATTTT

size: .
D: TRBD1
V: TRBV6-5
J: TRBJ1-2
CDR3: CASSAGTDYGYTF
DNA: TGTGCCAGCAGTGCCGGGACAGACTATGGCTACACCTTC

size: .
D: .
V: TRBV5-1
J: TRBJ2-5
CDR3: CASSQGLFQETQYF
DNA: TGCGCCAGCAGCCAGGGACTGTTCCAAGAGACCCAGTACTTC

size: .
D: TRBD1
V: TRBV7-9
J: TRBJ1-2
CDR3: CASSSNRGLSYGYTF
DNA: TGTGCCAGCAGCTCAAACAGGGGGCTAAGCTATGGCTACACCTTC

size: .
D: .
V: TRBV7-9
J: TRBJ2-5
CDR3: CASSNGRAGETQYF
DNA: TGTGCCAGCAGCAACGGCAGGGCCGGAGAGACCCAGTACTTC

size: .
D: .
V: TRBV21-1
J: TRBJ1-6
CDR3: CASSKVSGPISPLHF
DNA: TGTGCCAGCAGCAAAGTTTCAGGGCCTATTTCACCCCTCCACTTT

size: .
D: TRBD2
V: TRBV19
J: TRBJ2-1
CDR3: CASRRLAGVFNEQFF
DNA: TGTGCCAGTAGGCGACTAGCGGGAGTCTTCAATGAGCAGTTCTTC

size: .
D: .
V: TRBV29-1
J: TRBJ1-2
CDR3: CSVEEQRRQGYTF
DNA: TGCAGCGTTGAAGAACAAAGACGACAGGGCTACACCTTC

size: .
D: .
V: TRBV5-1
J: TRBJ1-2
CDR3: CASSLEINRDGAYGYTF
DNA: TGCGCCAGCAGCTTGGAAATTAACAGGGACGGCGCCTATGGCTACACCTTC

size: .
D: TRBD1
V: TRBV29-1
J: TRBJ1-1
CDR3: CSVVDRGLLTEAFF
DNA: TGCAGCGTCGTGGACAGGGGGCTTTTGACTGAAGCTTTCTTT

size: .
D: .
V: TRBV19
J: TRBJ1-1
CDR3: CASSFLENTEAFF
DNA: TGTGCCAGTAGTTTCTTAGAGAACACTGAAGCTTTCTTT

size: .
D: TRBD2
V: TRBV5-1
J: TRBJ2-5
CDR3: CASWTSGQETQYF
DNA: TGCGCCAGTTGGACTAGCGGCCAAGAGACCCAGTACTTC

size: .
D: TRBD2
V: TRBV6-5
J: TRBJ2-3
CDR3: CASSYSWGGDTQYF
DNA: TGTGCCAGCAGTTACTCGTGGGGGGGAGATACGCAGTATTTT

size: .
D: .
V: TRBV7-3
J: TRBJ1-2
CDR3: CASSLNNRGTNYGYTF
DNA: TGTGCCAGCAGCTTAAATAATAGGGGTACTAACTATGGCTACACCTTC